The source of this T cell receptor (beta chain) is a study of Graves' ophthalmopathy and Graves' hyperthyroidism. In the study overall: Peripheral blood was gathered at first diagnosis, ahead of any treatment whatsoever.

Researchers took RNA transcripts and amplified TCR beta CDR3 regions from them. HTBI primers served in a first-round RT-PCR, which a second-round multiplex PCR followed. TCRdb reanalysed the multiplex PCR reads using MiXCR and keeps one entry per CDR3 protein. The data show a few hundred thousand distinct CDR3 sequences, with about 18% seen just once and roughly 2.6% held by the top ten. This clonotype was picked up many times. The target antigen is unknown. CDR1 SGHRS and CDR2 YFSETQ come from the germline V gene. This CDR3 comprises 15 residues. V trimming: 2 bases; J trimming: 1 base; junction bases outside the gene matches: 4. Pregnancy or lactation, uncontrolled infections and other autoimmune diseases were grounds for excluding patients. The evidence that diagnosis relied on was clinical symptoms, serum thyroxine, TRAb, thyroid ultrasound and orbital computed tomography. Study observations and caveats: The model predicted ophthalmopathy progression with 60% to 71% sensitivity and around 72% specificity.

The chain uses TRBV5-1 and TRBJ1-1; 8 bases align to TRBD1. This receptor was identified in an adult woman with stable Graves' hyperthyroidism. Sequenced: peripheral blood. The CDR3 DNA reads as TGCGCCAGCAGCTTCTCCGGGACAGGGAACACTGAAGCTTTCTTT. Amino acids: CASSFSGTGNTEAFF.